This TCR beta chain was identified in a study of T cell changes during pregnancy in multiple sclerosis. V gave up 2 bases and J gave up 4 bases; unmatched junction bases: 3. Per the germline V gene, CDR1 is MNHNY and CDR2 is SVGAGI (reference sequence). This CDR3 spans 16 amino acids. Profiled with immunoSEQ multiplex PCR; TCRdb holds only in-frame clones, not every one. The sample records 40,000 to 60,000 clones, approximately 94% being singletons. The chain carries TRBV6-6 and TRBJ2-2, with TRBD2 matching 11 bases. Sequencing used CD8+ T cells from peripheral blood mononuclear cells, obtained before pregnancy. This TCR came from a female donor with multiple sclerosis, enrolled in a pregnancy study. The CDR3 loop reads CASSYTLAGVTGELFF. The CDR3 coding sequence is TGTGCCAGCAGTTACACACTAGCGGGAGTCACCGGGGAGCTGTTTTTT.